Sequencing of this T cell receptor (beta chain) was carried out in a study of OX40 agonist ivuxolimab in advanced cancers. General notes on the study: Ivuxolimab was a fully human IgG2 agonistic monoclonal antibody targeting the costimulatory receptor OX40 (CD134). Intravenous ivuxolimab was administered to patients every 2 weeks at six dose levels: 0.01, 0.1, 0.3, 1.5, 3 and 10 mg/kg. Among the approximately 54 dose-escalation patients, roughly 20 had hepatocellular carcinoma, about 15 melanoma, 9 renal cell carcinoma and 9 head and neck cancer. A male proportion of approximately 83% and a mean age of roughly 58 years, ranging from roughly 23 to 80, were recorded for the dose-escalation cohort. Prior anti-PD-1, anti-PD-L1 or anti-CTLA-4 therapy was permitted, and checkpoint inhibitors had been received by around 39% of dose-escalation patients. Three dose-escalation patients achieved partial responses, one with hepatocellular carcinoma and two with cutaneous melanoma. The point of sequencing TCRbeta in the periphery was to test whether ivuxolimab changed TCR sequence diversity and drove clonal T-cell expansion. The paper describes the monotherapy dose-escalation part (N ≈ 52 patients) of the phase I trial of ivuxolimab.

This clone appeared once. The antigen it recognizes is unknown. Nothing much larger sits one base from this clone, and base qualities are not available. For sequencing of the TCRbeta CDR3 region, genomic DNA was extracted from the sorted cells. The immunoSEQ Assay was used for sequencing of TCRbeta CDR3 regions. TCRdb retrieved this table from immuneACCESS and kept in-frame rearrangements only. Not all clones are present; in checked studies, unresolved V genes account for under half, and no reason is known for the remainder. The sample table shows some 70,000 clones, and 88% are seen once. The ten largest clones capture approximately 2.8% of the sample. Patients with a history of autoimmune disease or receiving systemic immunosuppression were excluded from the trial. Peripheral blood for TCR sequencing was collected from all dose cohorts at baseline, on cycle 4 day 1, and on cycle 7 day 1. The samples were drawn from a first-in-human, open-label, multicenter phase I dose-escalation trial of ivuxolimab. Adults with locally advanced or metastatic melanoma, renal cell carcinoma, hepatocellular carcinoma or head and neck squamous cell carcinoma were enrolled in the trial. CD4+ and CD8+ T cells were sorted separately from peripheral blood before TCR sequencing.

General study outcomes and caveats: Low levels of normalized T-cell clonal expansion were also seen in some patients who did not respond. Which antigens the clonally expanded peripheral T cells were specific for was not determined. Partial responders in the 0.1-3.0 mg/kg groups had among the lowest normalized peripheral clonal expansion, especially among CD8+ T cells. At doses from 0.1 to 3.0 mg/kg, clonal expansion was seen in both CD4+ and CD8+ blood T cells between baseline and week 6. After ivuxolimab, CD8+ T cells had more expanded clones than CD4+ T cells on average.

The germline ends are 9 bases apart after V is trimmed by 2 bases and J by 5 bases. CDR1 and CDR2 (KGHSH, LQKENI) derive from the germline V gene. Inclusive of the bounding cysteine and phenylalanine, the CDR3 is 14 residues long. Solely the CDR3 DNA is kept, with 42 bases framed from the first base. The source is an adult with an advanced solid tumor such as melanoma, head and neck, liver or kidney cancer. The sequence is built from TRBV18 and TRBJ1-4, with the D gene too uncertain to name. This specimen was CD4+ or CD8+ T cells sorted from blood, taken in a trial of the OX40 agonist ivuxolimab. The CDR3 is CASSPVLANEKLFF. The sequence in DNA is TGTGCCAGCTCACCAGTACTCGCCAATGAAAAACTGTTTTTT.